A single sample gave rise to the 22 T cell receptor beta chains below, sequenced in a study of shared clonotypes between healthy human individuals. Assay used: immunoSEQ multiplex PCR; TCRdb lists only in-frame clones, some missing. The sample gives fewer than 2.5 million clones, approximately 93% of which show up once; about 0.38% is in the top ten. Sequencing was done on a sample of naive CD4+ T cells from PBMCs. Documented subset: CD45RA+ positively selected. The receptors stem from a man aged 18 to 35 in good health. Some clones in this sample may be carry-over from other donors' samples.

The rearrangement links TRBV5-1 to TRBJ2-2; D not certain. In germline, CDR1 is SGHRS, CDR2 YFSETQ. V was trimmed by 1 base and J by 3 bases, leaving 4 bases between them. The CDR3 is 13 residues long. CDR3 in DNA: TGCGCCAGCAGCTTGCCATACACCGGGGAGCTGTTTTTT. Amino acids: CASSLPYTGELFF.

The chain joins TRBV2 to TRBJ2-2; D is possibly TRBD1 (6 bases). The CDR3 has 16 amino acids. The germline V gene has CDR1 SNHLY and CDR2 FYNNEI. The V end lost 7 bases, the J end lost 1 base, and 16 bases lay between the germline ends. CDR3 sequence reads: CASNVLGTMNTGELFF. Here the CDR3 DNA reads TGTGCCAGCAATGTCCTTGGGACAATGAACACCGGGGAGCTGTTTTTT. Based on the CDR3 plus reference TRBV2 and TRBJ2-2, the full variable domain is EPEVTQTPSHQVTQMGQEVILRCVPISNHLYFYWYRQILGQKVEFLVSFYNNEISEKSEIFDDQFSVERPDGSNFTLKIRSTKLEDSAMYFCASNVLGTMNTGELFFGEGSRLTVL.

V usage is TRBV28 and J usage is TRBJ1-1; D perhaps matches TRBD1 (5 bases). The V gene lost 2 bases and the J gene lost 2 bases, with 9 bases spanning the gap. The CDR3 consists of 14 residues. CDR1 MDHEN and CDR2 SYDVKM come from the germline V gene. The DNA for the CDR3 is TGTGCCAGCAGTTTAACCGACAGAAACACTGAAGCTTTCTTT. Translation: CASSLTDRNTEAFF.

This clone was counted a single time. J is TRBJ2-7 and V is TRBV28; no definite D call. Germline loops: CDR1 MDHEN, CDR2 SYDVKM. V was pared by 7 bases and J by 5 bases, with 6 bases between. The CDR3 consists of 10 residues. CDR3 DNA: TGTGCCAGCATGAGACACGAGCAGTACTTC. This sequence encodes CASMRHEQYF.

This clone has a single count. The chain has TRBV9 and TRBJ2-5; a possible D gene is TRBD1 (6 bases). The CDR3 runs 14 residues. Trimming stripped 4 bases from V and 3 bases from J, with 13 bases between. Per germline, CDR1 SGDLS and CDR2 YYNGEE. The CDR3 reads CASSPWGREETQYF. The CDR3 coding sequence is TGTGCCAGCAGCCCCTGGGGGCGGGAAGAGACCCAGTACTTC.

To note about this clone: Other DNA sequences within the sample encode an identical CDR3. Here the CDR3 reads CASSLEGAYEQYF. The CDR3 nucleotides read TGCGCCAGCAGCTTGGAGGGAGCCTACGAGCAGTACTTC. The chain recombines TRBV5-1 with TRBJ2-7; D may be TRBD2 (5 bases). Germline CDR1 and CDR2: SGHRS and YFSETQ. The CDR3 contains 13 residues. V was trimmed by 0 bases and J by 2 bases, leaving 6 bases between them.

The genes are TRBV6-5 and TRBJ2-7; TRBD1 matches 10 bases. The V segment lost 6 bases and the J segment 3 bases; nucleotides outside the gene matches: 8. The CDR3 sequence is 15 residues long. CDR1 and CDR2 (germline): MNHEY, SVGAGI. CDR3: CASSRVGTGVYEQYF. CDR3 DNA sequence: TGTGCCAGCAGCCGCGTCGGGACAGGGGTCTACGAGCAGTACTTC.

The chain employs TRBV27 and TRBJ1-5; D uncertain. Per the germline V gene, CDR1 is MNHEY and CDR2 is SMNVEV (reference sequence). V lost 0 bases to trimming and J lost 5 bases, with 8 bases between them. This CDR3 has 14 residues. The CDR3 sequence: CASSLSVDYQPQHF. Written as DNA, the CDR3 is TGTGCCAGCAGTTTATCCGTAGACTATCAGCCCCAGCATTTT.

The chain combines TRBV14 with TRBJ2-3; weak D call: TRBD1 (6 bases). Germline loops: CDR1 SGHDN, CDR2 FVKESK. The CDR3 has 15 amino acids. The V end was cut by 0 bases, the J end by 6 bases, with 13 bases between. The CDR3 region has the DNA TGTGCCAGCAGCCAAGAATTAGGGGGAGAGGATACGCAGTATTTT. Translated, it gives CASSQELGGEDTQYF.

The rearrangement joins TRBV28 to TRBJ1-5; D is ambiguous. V was pared by 2 bases and J by 9 bases, with 11 bases between. CDR1 is MDHEN, CDR2 SYDVKM, per germline. The CDR3 contains 13 residues. The CDR3: CASSLGQVGPQHF. The DNA for the CDR3 is TGTGCCAGCAGTTTAGGCCAGGTAGGGCCCCAGCATTTT.

V usage is TRBV7-2 and J usage is TRBJ2-1; maybe TRBD2 (5 bases). Germline values: CDR1 SGHTA, CDR2 FQGNSA. V lost 3 bases and J lost 12, with 12 bases in between. The CDR3 runs 12 residues. In DNA form, the CDR3 reads TGTGCCAGCAGCTTGGCGGAGGCTGGGCAGTTCTTC. It is translated as CASSLAEAGQFF.

This chain joins TRBV11-2 and TRBJ2-7, with D possibly being TRBD2 (5 bases). The CDR3 is 15 residues long. The ends were cut back, 3 bases at V and 3 bases at J, with 15 bases in the middle. Germline-derived CDR1 and CDR2 are SGHAT and FQNNGV. CDR3 sequence (DNA): TGTGCCAGCAGCTTTTCCGGGGTCCCACTCTACGAGCAGTACTTC. This encodes CASSFSGVPLYEQYF.

The rearrangement joins TRBV5-1 to TRBJ1-1; D may be TRBD1 (5 bases). The germline V gene has CDR1 SGHRS and CDR2 YFSETQ. The CDR3 has 14 amino acids. With 4 bases removed from V and 6 bases from J, the gap between germline ends came to 16 bases. CDR3 coding DNA: TGCGCCAGCAGCCCAAACGGGGCGAGATCTGAAGCTTTCTTT. It codes for CASSPNGARSEAFF.

This chain links TRBV4-2 with TRBJ1-4; D possibly corresponds to TRBD1 (5 bases). The CDR3 contains 15 residues. Germline CDR1 reads LGHNA; CDR2 reads YNFKEQ. V was trimmed by 7 bases and J by 2 bases, leaving 14 bases between them. CDR3 sequence: CASTAGRGTNEKLFF. The DNA of the CDR3 is TGTGCCAGCACCGCAGGGCGTGGGACTAATGAAAAACTGTTTTTT.

The CDR3 DNA reads TGTGCCAGCAGTGGGAGAGGTAGGGATGAGCAGTTCTTC. Amino acid sequence: CASSGRGRDEQFF. This chain uses TRBV9 with TRBJ2-1; weak D call: TRBD2 (5 bases). From germline, CDR1 is SGDLS and CDR2 YYNGEE. The V and J ends lost 5 bases and 8 bases respectively, with 14 bases between them. The CDR3 spans 13 residues.

A note on this clone: The sample holds other DNA sequences that translate to the same CDR3. J is TRBJ1-5 and V is TRBV28; D not certain. In germline, CDR1 is MDHEN, CDR2 SYDVKM. The V and J ends lost 1 base and 1 base respectively, with 2 bases between them. This CDR3 is built from 13 residues. CDR3 amino acids: CASSLSSNQPQHF. CDR3 nucleotide sequence: TGTGCCAGCAGTTTATCCAGCAATCAGCCCCAGCATTTT.

This clone showed up just once. The J gene is TRBJ2-7, the V gene TRBV6-5; 7 nucleotides line up with TRBD1. Germline V gives CDR1 MNHEY, CDR2 SVGAGI. V was pared by 6 bases and J by 3 bases, with 8 bases of the junction left unmatched. This CDR3 region has 14 residues. This chain's CDR3 is CASRIGTGVYEQYF. The DNA for the CDR3 is TGTGCCAGCAGGATCGGAACAGGGGTCTACGAGCAGTACTTC.

The chain combines TRBV7-9 with TRBJ2-3; TRBD2 might be the D (5 bases). The CDR3 totals 14 residues. V lost 3 bases, J lost 5 bases, and 12 bases lay in between. Germline V gene data show CDR1 as SEHNR and CDR2 as FQNEAQ (reference sequence). CDR3 DNA: TGTGCCAGCAGCTTTCGGGGTCGGGGAGATACGCAGTATTTT. It is translated as CASSFRGRGDTQYF.

This clone showed up just once. Different DNA sequences within this sample yield the same CDR3. V usage is TRBV6-5 and J usage is TRBJ2-7; D is unresolved. The V end lost 0 bases, the J end lost 0 bases, and 9 bases lay between the germline ends. Germline assignment: CDR1 MNHEY and CDR2 SVGAGI. The CDR3 spans 15 residues. This CDR3 reads CASSYSSAYSYEQYF. The CDR3 DNA reads as TGTGCCAGCAGTTACTCGAGCGCATACTCCTACGAGCAGTACTTC.

This rearrangement joins TRBV11-2 to TRBJ1-1, with a weak D call TRBD1 (5 bases). CDR1 is SGHAT, CDR2 FQNNGV, per germline. Deletions cut 5 bases from V and 10 bases from J, with 17 bases between. This CDR3 is built from 13 residues. DNA for the CDR3: TGTGCCAGCAGCCCTGGGACCCTTAGCTTAGCTTTCTTT. Its translation is CASSPGTLSLAFF.

The gene calls are TRBV13 and TRBJ2-3; perhaps TRBD2 as D (6 bases). Germline V lookup: CDR1 PRHDT, CDR2 FYEKMQ (reference sequence). V was trimmed by 5 bases and J by 6 bases, leaving 24 bases between them. This CDR3 has 17 amino acids. The DNA for the CDR3 is TGTGCCAGCAGCCCCGCGGGGCGGGGTGGGACCTTGGATACGCAGTATTTT. It specifies CASSPAGRGGTLDTQYF.

The CDR3 nucleotides are TGCGCCAGCAGCCAAGTCGGACTACTTGGTAACACCGGGGAGCTGTTTTTT. Its protein product is CASSQVGLLGNTGELFF. This rearrangement joins TRBV4-1 to TRBJ2-2; a possible D gene is TRBD2 (6 bases). The CDR3 is made up of 17 amino acids. V dropped 1 base and J dropped 2 bases, with 14 bases sitting between them. Germline V CDR1 and CDR2: MGHRA, YSYEKL.